This T cell receptor beta chain was identified during a study of molecular identifiers for immune sequencing clone quantification. MiXCR, run by TCRdb on the PCR reads, gives a single entry per CDR3 protein. The table lists more than 550,000 distinct CDR3 sequences, around 25% of them singletons. Germline lookup yields CDR1 MNHEY and CDR2 SMNVEV (reference sequence). The CDR3 contains 13 residues. Trimming left V 6 bases short and J 6 bases short, with 13 bases between. Sorting was used to obtain naive CD8 T cells (CD8+CD4-CCR7+CD45RA+). This clonotype has just a few counts. The antigen remains undetermined. Study-level findings and limits: In CMV-specific effectors, clones above 20 copies held over 98% of molecules; naive, under 1%.

The chain combines TRBV27 with TRBJ2-3; no firm D call. Sequenced input: naive CD8+ T cells from blood, with Jurkat cell RNA spiked in. Subset reported: FACS-sorted CD8+CD4-CCR7+CD45RA+ naive T cells. The source of this sequence is a human donor in good health. Some libraries in this study had Jurkat cell RNA spiked in. CDR3 sequence reads: CASRTGWMDTQYF. The CDR3 DNA is TGTGCCAGCAGAACCGGCTGGATGGATACGCAGTATTTT.